This T cell receptor (beta chain) originates from a study of OX40 agonist ivuxolimab in advanced cancers. Across the whole study: With a range of 23 to 79, age averaged about 58 years, and about 82% were male.

For this clone: Its specificity is not known.

V was clipped by 4 bases and J by 13 bases, with 12 bases between them. Looked up from germline, CDR1 is ENHRY and CDR2 is SYGVKD. The CDR3 spans 11 residues. Autoimmune disease history or systemic immunosuppression led to patient exclusion. Overall study results and limits: There were also nonresponders showing low normalized T-cell clonal expansion.

Profiled with immunoSEQ multiplex PCR; TCRdb holds only in-frame clones, not every one. There are approximately 91,000 clones in the sample; around 85% occur only once, and around 0.52% lies in the top ten. V is TRBV10-3 and J is TRBJ2-3; D assignment may be TRBD1 or TRBD2 (6 bases each). The source material was CD4+ or CD8+ T cells sorted from blood, sampled in a trial of the OX40 agonist ivuxolimab. The sequence was obtained from an adult with an advanced solid tumor such as melanoma, head and neck, liver or kidney cancer. CDR3 protein: CAISGGALKYF. CDR3 sequence (DNA): TGTGCCATCAGTGGGGGGGCCTTAAAGTATTTT.